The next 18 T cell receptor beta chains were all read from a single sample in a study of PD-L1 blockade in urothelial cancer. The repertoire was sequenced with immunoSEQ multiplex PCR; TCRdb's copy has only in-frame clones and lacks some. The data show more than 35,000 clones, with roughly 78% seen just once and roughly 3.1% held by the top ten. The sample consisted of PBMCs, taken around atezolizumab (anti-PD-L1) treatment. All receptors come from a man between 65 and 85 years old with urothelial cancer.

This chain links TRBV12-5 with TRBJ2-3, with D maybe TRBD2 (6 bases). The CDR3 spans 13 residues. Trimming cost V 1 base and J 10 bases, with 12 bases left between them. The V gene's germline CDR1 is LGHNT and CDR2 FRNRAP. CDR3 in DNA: TGTGCTAGTGGTTTGGACCGAGGCGGGGCGCAGTATTTT. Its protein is CASGLDRGGAQYF.

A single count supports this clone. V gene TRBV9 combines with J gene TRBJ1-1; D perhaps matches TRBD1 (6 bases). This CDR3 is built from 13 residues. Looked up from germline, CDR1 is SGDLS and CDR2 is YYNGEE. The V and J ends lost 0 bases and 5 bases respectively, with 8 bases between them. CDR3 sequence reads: CASSVAQGTEAFF. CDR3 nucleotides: TGTGCCAGCAGCGTAGCCCAGGGGACTGAAGCTTTCTTT.

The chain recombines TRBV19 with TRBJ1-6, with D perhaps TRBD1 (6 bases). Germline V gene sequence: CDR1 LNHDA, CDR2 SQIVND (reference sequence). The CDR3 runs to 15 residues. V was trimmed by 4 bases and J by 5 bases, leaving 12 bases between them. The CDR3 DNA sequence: TGTGCCAGTAGTACCGGACAGACAGATAATTCACCCCTCCACTTT. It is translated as CASSTGQTDNSPLHF.

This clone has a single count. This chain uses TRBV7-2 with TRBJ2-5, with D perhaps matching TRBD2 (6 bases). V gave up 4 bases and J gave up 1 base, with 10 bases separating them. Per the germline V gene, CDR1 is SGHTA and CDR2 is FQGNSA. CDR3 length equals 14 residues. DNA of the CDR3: TGTGCCAGCAGCTCTTGGACTACCCAAGAGACCCAGTACTTC. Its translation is CASSSWTTQETQYF.

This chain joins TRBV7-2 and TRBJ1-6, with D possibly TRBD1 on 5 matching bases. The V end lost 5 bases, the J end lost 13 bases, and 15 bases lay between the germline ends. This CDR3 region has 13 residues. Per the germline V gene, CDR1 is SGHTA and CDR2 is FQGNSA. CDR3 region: CASSNRREGPLHF. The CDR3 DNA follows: TGTGCCAGCAGCAATCGACGGGAGGGGCCCCTCCACTTT. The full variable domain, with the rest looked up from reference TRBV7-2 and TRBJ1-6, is GAGVSQSPSNKVTEKGKDVELRCDPISGHTALYWYRQSLGQGLEFLIYFQGNSAPDKSGLPSDRFSAERTGGSVSTLTIQRTQQEDSAVYLCASSNRREGPLHFGNGTRLTVT.

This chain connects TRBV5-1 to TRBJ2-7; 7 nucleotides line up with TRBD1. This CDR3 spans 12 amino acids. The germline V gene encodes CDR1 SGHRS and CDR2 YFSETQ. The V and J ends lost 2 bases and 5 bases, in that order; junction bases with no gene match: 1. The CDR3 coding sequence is TGCGCCAGCAGCTTCGGGACAGACGAGCAGTACTTC. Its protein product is CASSFGTDEQYF.

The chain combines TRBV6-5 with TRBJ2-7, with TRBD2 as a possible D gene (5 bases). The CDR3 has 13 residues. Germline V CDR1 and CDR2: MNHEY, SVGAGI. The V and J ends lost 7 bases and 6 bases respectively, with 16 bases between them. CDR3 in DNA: TGTGCCAGCACGCCCGCCGGGGTTCCCGAGCAGTACTTC. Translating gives CASTPAGVPEQYF.

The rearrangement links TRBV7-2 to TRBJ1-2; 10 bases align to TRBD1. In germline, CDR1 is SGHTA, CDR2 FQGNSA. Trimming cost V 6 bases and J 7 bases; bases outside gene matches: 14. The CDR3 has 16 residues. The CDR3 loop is CASSFSTGTGVGGYTF. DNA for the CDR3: TGTGCCAGCAGTTTCTCGACCGGGACAGGGGTCGGTGGCTACACCTTC.

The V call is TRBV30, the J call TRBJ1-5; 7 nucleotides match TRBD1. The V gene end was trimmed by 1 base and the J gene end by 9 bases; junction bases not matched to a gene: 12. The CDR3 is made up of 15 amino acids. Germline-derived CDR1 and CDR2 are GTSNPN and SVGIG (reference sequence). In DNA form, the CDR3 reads TGTGCCTGGAGTGAGCCCGACAGGGCCCATCCGCCCCAGCATTTT. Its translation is CAWSEPDRAHPPQHF.

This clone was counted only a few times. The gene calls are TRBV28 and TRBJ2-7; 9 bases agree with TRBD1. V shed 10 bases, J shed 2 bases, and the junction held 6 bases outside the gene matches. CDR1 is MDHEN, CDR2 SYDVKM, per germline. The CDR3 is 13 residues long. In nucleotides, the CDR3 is TGTGCCACCCGACAGGGGGGTCCCTACGAGCAGTACTTC. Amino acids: CATRQGGPYEQYF.

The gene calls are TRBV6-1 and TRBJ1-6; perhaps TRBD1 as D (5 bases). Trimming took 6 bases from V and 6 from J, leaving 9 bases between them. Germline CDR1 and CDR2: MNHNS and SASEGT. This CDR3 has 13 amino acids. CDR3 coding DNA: TGTGCCAGCAGAATCGACAGTAATTCACCCCTCCACTTT. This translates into CASRIDSNSPLHF.

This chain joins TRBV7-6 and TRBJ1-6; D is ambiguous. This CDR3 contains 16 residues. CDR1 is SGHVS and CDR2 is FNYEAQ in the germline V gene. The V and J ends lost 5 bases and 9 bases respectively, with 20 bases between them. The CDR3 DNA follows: TGTGCCAGCAGCGTAGTAGTTGGTGGCGGATCTTCACCCCTCCACTTT. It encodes CASSVVVGGGSSPLHF.

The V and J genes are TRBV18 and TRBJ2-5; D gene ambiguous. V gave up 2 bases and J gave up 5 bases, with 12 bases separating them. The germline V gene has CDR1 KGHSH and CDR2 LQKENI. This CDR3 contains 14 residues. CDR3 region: CASSPSQVGETQYF. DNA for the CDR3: TGTGCCAGCTCACCATCCCAGGTTGGGGAGACCCAGTACTTC.

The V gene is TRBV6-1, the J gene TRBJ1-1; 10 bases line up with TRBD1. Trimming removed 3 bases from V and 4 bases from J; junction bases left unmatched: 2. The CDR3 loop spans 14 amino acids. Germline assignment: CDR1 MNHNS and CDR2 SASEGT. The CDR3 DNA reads TGTGCCAGCAGTGAGGACAGGGGGGGCACTGAAGCTTTCTTT. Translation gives CASSEDRGGTEAFF.

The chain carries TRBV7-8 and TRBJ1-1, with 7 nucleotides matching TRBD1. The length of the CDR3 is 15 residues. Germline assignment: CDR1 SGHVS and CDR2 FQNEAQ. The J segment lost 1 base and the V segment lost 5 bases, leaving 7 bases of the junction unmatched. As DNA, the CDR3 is TGTGCCAGCAGCATAGACGGGACAGCGAACACTGAAGCTTTCTTT. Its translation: CASSIDGTANTEAFF.

This CDR3 reads CATSRDSGTNEKLFF. CDR3 sequence (DNA): TGTGCCACCAGCAGAGATTCAGGGACTAATGAAAAACTGTTTTTT. The J gene is TRBJ1-4, the V gene TRBV15; tentative D call: TRBD1 (5 bases). The germline CDR1 and CDR2 sequences are LNHNV and YYDKDF (reference sequence). The CDR3 runs to 15 residues. Trimming pared 0 bases from V and 2 bases from J, leaving 7 bases between.

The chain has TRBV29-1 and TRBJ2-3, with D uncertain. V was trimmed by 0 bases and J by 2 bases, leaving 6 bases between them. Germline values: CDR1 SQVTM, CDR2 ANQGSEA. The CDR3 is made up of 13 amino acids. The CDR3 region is CSVEERNTDTQYF. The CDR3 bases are TGCAGCGTTGAAGAGCGGAACACAGATACGCAGTATTTT.

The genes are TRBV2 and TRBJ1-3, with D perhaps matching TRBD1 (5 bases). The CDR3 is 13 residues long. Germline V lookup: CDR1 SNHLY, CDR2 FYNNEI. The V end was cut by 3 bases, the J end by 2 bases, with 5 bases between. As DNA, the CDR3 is TGTGCCAGCAGTGAGACAGCTGGAAACACCATATATTTT. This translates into CASSETAGNTIYF.